The 8 T cell receptor beta chains listed next were all sequenced from one sample in a study of T cell changes during pregnancy in multiple sclerosis. Here immunoSEQ multiplex PCR was the method, and the copy in TCRdb shows in-frame clones only, minus some. This table holds tens of thousands of clones, roughly nine tenths found once. The specimen comprised CD4+ T cells from peripheral blood mononuclear cells, sampled in the third trimester of pregnancy. Receptor source: a female donor with multiple sclerosis, enrolled in a pregnancy study.

The genes are TRBV7-2 and TRBJ1-5, with TRBD1 identical over 9 bases. Germline trimming cut 0 bases from V and 7 bases from J; bases unmatched to any gene: 4. Germline CDR1 reads SGHTA; CDR2 reads FQGNSA. The CDR3 extends over 15 amino acids. The CDR3 coding sequence is TGTGCCAGCAGCTTAGCACAGGGGGCCGGGCAGCCCCAGCATTTT. It yields the protein CASSLAQGAGQPQHF.

The rearrangement links TRBV6-1 to TRBJ1-2; D unclear. The germline CDR1 and CDR2 sequences are MNHNS and SASEGT. CDR3 length: 13 amino acids. Trimming took off 2 bases at V and 8 bases at J, with 12 bases between the two ends. In nucleotides, the CDR3 is TGTGCCAGCAGTGAAAGAGACCGGGGAGGCTACACCTTC. This encodes CASSERDRGGYTF.

The chain employs TRBV6-5 and TRBJ2-7; TRBD2 aligns across 10 bases. This CDR3 has 15 residues. Germline CDR1 and CDR2: MNHEY and SVGAGI. The trim removed 5 bases at V and 5 bases at J, leaving 9 bases unmatched. The CDR3 loop reads CASSTRAGGRNEQYF. The CDR3 DNA is TGTGCCAGCAGTACCCGAGCGGGAGGGAGAAACGAGCAGTACTTC.

This rearrangement joins TRBV25-1 to TRBJ2-1, with a tentative D call TRBD1 (5 bases). CDR1 is MGHDK and CDR2 is SYGVNS in the germline V gene. The CDR3 has 16 amino acids. The V gene lost 1 base and the J gene lost 0 bases, with 10 bases spanning the gap. As DNA, the CDR3 is TGTGCCAGCAGTGAATCGACAGCCCACTCCTACAATGAGCAGTTCTTC. Its translation is CASSESTAHSYNEQFF.

DNA of the CDR3: TGCGCCAGCAGCTTTCTGAGCGGACAGCCCCAGCATTTT. Its protein product is CASSFLSGQPQHF. The chain carries TRBV5-1 and TRBJ1-5, with D uncertain. The ends were cut back, 2 bases at V and 7 bases at J, with 10 bases in the middle. Germline CDR1 reads SGHRS; CDR2 reads YFSETQ. There are 13 residues in the CDR3.

In its sample, this clone was seen once. V and J are TRBV5-6 and TRBJ2-1; D possibly corresponds to TRBD1 (5 bases). The germline CDR1 and CDR2 sequences are SGHDT and YYEEEE. The CDR3 covers 16 residues. Trimming left V 0 bases short and J 7 bases short, with 17 bases between. The CDR3 DNA reads TGTGCCAGCAGCTTGGAGGCGAAGGGGTGGTGGAATGAGCAGTTCTTC. Translating it yields CASSLEAKGWWNEQFF.

This clone was observed once. CDR3 residues: CAWTEGGGHYNEQFF. The CDR3 region has the DNA TGTGCCTGGACCGAAGGGGGAGGGCACTACAATGAGCAGTTCTTC. The J gene is TRBJ2-1, the V gene TRBV30; tentatively, D is TRBD2 (7 bases). The CDR3 contains 15 residues. V lost 4 bases and J 3 bases, leaving 16 bases between the germline ends. CDR1 is GTSNPN, CDR2 SVGIG, per germline (reference sequence). Filled out from reference TRBV30 and TRBJ2-1, the complete variable domain reads SQTIHQWPATLVQPVGSPLSLECTVEGTSNPNLYWYRQAAGRGLQLLFYSVGIGQISSEVPQNLSASRPQDRQFILSSKKLLLSDSGFYLCAWTEGGGHYNEQFFGPGTRLTVL.

The chain recombines TRBV19 with TRBJ1-2; D is unclear. The CDR3 runs to 10 residues. The ends were cut back, 4 bases at V and 8 bases at J, with 5 bases in the middle. Germline values: CDR1 LNHDA, CDR2 SQIVND (reference sequence). CDR3 coding DNA: TGTGCCAGTAGTAACAGAGGCTACACCTTC. Amino acids: CASSNRGYTF.